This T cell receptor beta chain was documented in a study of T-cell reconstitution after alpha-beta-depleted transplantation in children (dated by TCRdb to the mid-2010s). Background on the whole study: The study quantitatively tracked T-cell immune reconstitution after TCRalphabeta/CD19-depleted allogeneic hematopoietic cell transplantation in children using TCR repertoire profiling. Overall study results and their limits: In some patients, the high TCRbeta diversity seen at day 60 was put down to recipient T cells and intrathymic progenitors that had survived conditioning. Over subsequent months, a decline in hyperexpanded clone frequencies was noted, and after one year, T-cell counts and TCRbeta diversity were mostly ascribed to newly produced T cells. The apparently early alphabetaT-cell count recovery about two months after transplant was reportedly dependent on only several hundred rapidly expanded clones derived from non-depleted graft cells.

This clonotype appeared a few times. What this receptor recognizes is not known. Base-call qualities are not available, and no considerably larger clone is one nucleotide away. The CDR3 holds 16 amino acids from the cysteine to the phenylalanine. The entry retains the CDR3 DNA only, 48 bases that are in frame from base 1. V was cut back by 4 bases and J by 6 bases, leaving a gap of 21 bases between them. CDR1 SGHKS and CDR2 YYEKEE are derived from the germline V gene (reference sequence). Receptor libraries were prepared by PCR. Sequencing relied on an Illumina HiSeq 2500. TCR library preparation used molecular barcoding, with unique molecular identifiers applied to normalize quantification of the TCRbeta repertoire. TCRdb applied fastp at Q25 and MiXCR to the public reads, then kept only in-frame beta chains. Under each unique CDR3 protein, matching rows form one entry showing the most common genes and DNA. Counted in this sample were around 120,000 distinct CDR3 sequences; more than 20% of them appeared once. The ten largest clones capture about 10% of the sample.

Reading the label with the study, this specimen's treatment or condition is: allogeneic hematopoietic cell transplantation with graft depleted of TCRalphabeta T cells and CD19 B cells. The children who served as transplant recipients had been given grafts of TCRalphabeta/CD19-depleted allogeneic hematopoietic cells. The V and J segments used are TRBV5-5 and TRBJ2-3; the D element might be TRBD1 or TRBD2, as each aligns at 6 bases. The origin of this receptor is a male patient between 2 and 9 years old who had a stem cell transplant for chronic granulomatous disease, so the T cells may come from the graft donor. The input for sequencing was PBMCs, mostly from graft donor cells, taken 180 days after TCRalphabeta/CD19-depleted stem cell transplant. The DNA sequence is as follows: TGTGCCAGCAGCCCGGGCGCGGGACCGCAGGGGGATACGCAGTATTTT. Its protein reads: CASSPGAGPQGDTQYF.